This T cell receptor beta chain was identified during a study of beta chain features in type 1 diabetes. Findings and limits, study-wide: Naive, central memory and Treg TCRB repertoires appeared more alike in patients than in healthy donors. Researchers report that Type 1 diabetes patients had moderately but significantly shorter TCRB CDR3s across all four CD4+ subsets.

Every bit of the isolated RNA underwent reverse transcription, so sequencing read expressed TCRB transcripts. Here immunoSEQ multiplex PCR was the method, and the copy in TCRdb shows in-frame clones only, minus some. The data show about 340,000 clones, 7% to 9% seen once. Comment on this clone: The antigen remains undetermined.

Sorting gave populations that all exceeded 95% purity. This CDR3 spans 12 amino acids. The germline V gene encodes CDR1 MDHEN and CDR2 SYDVKM. V was shortened by 5 bases and J by 1 base, with 6 bases between the two germline ends. Sequencing was carried out using central memory CD4+ T cells from blood. The gene calls are TRBV28 and TRBJ2-7; D unclear. This TCR was recovered from a woman under 30 in good health. CDR3 DNA sequence: TGTGCCAGCAGTCGATTTTCCTACGAGCAGTACTTC. Amino acids: CASSRFSYEQYF.